A selection of T cell receptor beta chains follows, all from one sample in a study of OX40 agonist ivuxolimab in advanced cancers. TCRdb's table, derived via immunoSEQ multiplex PCR, lists solely in-frame clones and lacks some. The table includes some 86,000 clones, around 90% detected once. The specimen comprised CD4+ or CD8+ T cells sorted from blood, sampled in a trial of the OX40 agonist ivuxolimab. Receptors were obtained from an adult with an advanced solid tumor such as melanoma, head and neck, liver or kidney cancer. Each CDR3 is given with its conserved first and last residue. Only some rows state a clone size, as once, few, many or a class for expanded clones.

V: TRBV7-6; size: -; CDR3: CASSLVAGGDEQYF
V: TRBV11-3; size: -; CDR3: CASSPGSLYGTGELFF
V: TRBV6-5; size: -; CDR3: CASRKINRDEQFF
V: TRBV7-9; size: once; CDR3: CASSSSSGLGSPLHF
V: TRBV7-3; size: -; CDR3: CASSEEGGYGYTF
V: TRBV6-1; size: -; CDR3: CASRGTETSHEQYF
V: TRBV29-1; size: -; CDR3: CSVTDTRSNQPQHF
V: TRBV30; size: -; CDR3: CAWTGEWDTEAFF
V: TRBV7-9; size: -; CDR3: CASSPSGETGELFF
V: TRBV11-2; size: once; CDR3: CASSSRGSDYEQYF
V: TRBV14; size: -; CDR3: CASSRNRGSATNEKLFF
V: TRBV19; size: -; CDR3: CASRWTGPLYSNQPQHF
V: TRBV14; size: -; CDR3: CASSQQNTGELFF
V: TRBV11-2; size: -; CDR3: CASSLDRGVGTGHRKQYF
V: TRBV5-4; size: -; CDR3: CASSFLGQGLDEQFF
V: TRBV10-3; size: -; CDR3: CAISWEPTQPQHF
V: TRBV5-1; size: -; CDR3: CASSSDRGKTDTQYF
V: TRBV19; size: -; CDR3: CASSIPGGWLETQYF
V: TRBV21-1; size: -; CDR3: CASSPLRGVCSYEQYF
V: TRBV19; size: -; CDR3: CASSHPGTGSNYGYTF
V: TRBV7-9; size: -; CDR3: CASSLVSRVGETQYF
V: TRBV30; size: -; CDR3: CAWDRGYEQYF
V: TRBV5-1; size: -; CDR3: CASRPDRGRTGNEQFF
V: TRBV27; size: -; CDR3: CASSLQSRANTGELFF
V: TRBV5-3; size: -; CDR3: CARSLASGVDRALPGANVLTF
V: TRBV6-1; size: -; CDR3: CASREQQGILSNQPQHF